What follows are 18 T cell receptor beta chains derived from one specimen sequenced in a study of control samples from healthy donors and cancer patients. Using immunoSEQ multiplex PCR, the repertoire was profiled, and TCRdb retains in-frame clones only, with some absent. This table has about 410,000 clones, approximately 90% appearing once. Sequenced material: PBMCs. These TCRs come from a man in his forties with head and neck cancer.

CDR3 bases: TGTGCCAGTACCCCACCAAGCTCCTACAATGAGCAGTTCTTC. Translated, it gives CASTPPSSYNEQFF. The J gene is TRBJ2-1, the V gene TRBV28, with D unresolved. From germline, CDR1 is MDHEN and CDR2 SYDVKM. The V end was cut by 9 bases, the J end by 0 bases, with 12 bases between. This CDR3 has 14 residues.

The chain links TRBV4-3 to TRBJ2-2, with 7 bases lining up with TRBD1. The CDR3 runs 16 residues. With 4 bases clipped from V and 3 bases from J, the junction kept 8 bases outside the gene matches. Germline V gives CDR1 LGHNA, CDR2 YSLEER. The CDR3: CASSLRRGPHTGELFF. Written as DNA, the CDR3 is TGCGCCAGCAGCCTGAGAAGGGGGCCTCACACCGGGGAGCTGTTTTTT.

Only one count was recorded for this clone. The gene calls are TRBV24-1 and TRBJ2-1, with TRBD2 as a possible D gene (7 bases). The germline V and J ends were trimmed by 9 bases and 7 bases, with 21 bases remaining between them. Per germline, CDR1 KGHDR and CDR2 SFDVKD. The CDR3 is made up of 15 amino acids. The chain's CDR3 is CATSNPGGRLNEQFF. CDR3 bases: TGTGCCACCTCCAACCCCGGGGGGCGCTTGAATGAGCAGTTCTTC.

J is TRBJ2-5 and V is TRBV6-5, with 9 bases fitting TRBD1. Germline lookup yields CDR1 MNHEY and CDR2 SVGAGI. Trimming at V came to 0 bases and at J to 8 bases, leaving 4 bases not matched to a gene. CDR3 length: 14 residues. Written as DNA, the CDR3 is TGTGCCAGCAGTTACTCCCGGGACAGGGACACCCAGTACTTC. It is translated as CASSYSRDRDTQYF.

This chain connects TRBV19 to TRBJ2-3; 9 bases map to TRBD1. V lost 7 bases, J lost 4 bases, and 6 bases stayed unmatched. Per germline, CDR1 LNHDA and CDR2 SQIVND (reference sequence). The CDR3 covers 14 residues. CDR3 DNA: TGTGCCAGTAAGGGGGACAGGGAGGCAGATACGCAGTATTTT. This translates into CASKGDREADTQYF.

The genes are TRBV19 and TRBJ1-5; 7 bases agree with TRBD1. Germline V gives CDR1 LNHDA, CDR2 SQIVND (reference sequence). This CDR3 contains 13 residues. V dropped 5 bases and J dropped 6; count of bases not matched to a gene: 4. The CDR3 nucleotides read TGTGCCAGTAGTTCACAGGGGCGTCAGCCCCAGCATTTT. It yields the protein CASSSQGRQPQHF.

The CDR3 DNA sequence: TGTGCCAGCATCCAGGGGGACACCGGGGAGCTGTTTTTT. It is translated as CASIQGDTGELFF. The V and J genes are TRBV28 and TRBJ2-2; 7 nucleotides align to TRBD1. The V gene's germline CDR1 is MDHEN and CDR2 SYDVKM. J gave up 3 bases and V 7 bases, and 2 bases lay outside the gene matches. The CDR3 loop spans 13 amino acids.

On this clone itself: One junction end does not reproduce the germline sequence, and a read error may be involved. The V and J genes are TRBV3-1 (or the pseudogene TRBV3-2) and TRBJ1-2; D remains unclear. The CDR3 contains 14 residues. Looked up from germline, CDR1 is LGHDT and CDR2 is YNNKEL (reference sequence). The CDR3 region is CASQERVPNYGYTF. In DNA form, the CDR3 reads TGTGCCAGCCAGGAGAGGGTACCGAACTATGGCTACACTTTC.

The V call is TRBV5-1, the J call TRBJ2-3; D gene unclear. Trimming left V 4 bases short and J 0 bases short, with 9 bases between. The CDR3 runs 14 residues. In germline, CDR1 is SGHRS, CDR2 YFSETQ. CDR3 sequence (DNA): TGCGCCAGCAGCGGGGATATCAGCACAGATACGCAGTATTTT. The encoded protein is CASSGDISTDTQYF.

The sample holds one count of this clone. The chain links TRBV19 to TRBJ1-6; D ambiguous. This CDR3 has 15 amino acids. Per the germline V gene, CDR1 is LNHDA and CDR2 is SQIVND (reference sequence). V lost 3 bases and J lost 3, with 9 bases in between. The CDR3 loop is CASSIGVLYNSPLHF. For the CDR3, the DNA is TGTGCCAGTAGTATCGGGGTACTCTATAATTCACCCCTCCACTTT.

The V and J genes are TRBV5-1 and TRBJ2-7, with 14 positions matching TRBD2. The junction had 15 bases not matched to a gene; V was cut back by 4 bases and J by 9 bases. The germline gives CDR1 SGHRS, CDR2 YFSETQ. CDR3 size: 17 residues. CDR3 loop: CASSPGLAGAPPRGQYF. The CDR3 nucleotides are TGCGCCAGCAGCCCGGGACTAGCGGGGGCCCCGCCCAGGGGGCAGTACTTC.

The chain employs TRBV2 and TRBJ1-2; D perhaps matches TRBD1 (5 bases). The germline gives CDR1 SNHLY, CDR2 FYNNEI. V was cut by 4 bases and J by 2 bases, with 20 bases left in between. The CDR3 consists of 17 residues. CDR3: CASSGGSMRQINYGYTF. The CDR3 DNA follows: TGTGCCAGCAGTGGGGGTTCCATGAGACAGATAAACTATGGCTACACCTTC. Full variable domain (rest looked up from reference TRBV2 and TRBJ1-2): EPEVTQTPSHQVTQMGQEVILRCVPISNHLYFYWYRQILGQKVEFLVSFYNNEISEKSEIFDDQFSVERPDGSNFTLKIRSTKLEDSAMYFCASSGGSMRQINYGYTFGSGTRLTVV.

The chain links TRBV14 to TRBJ1-2; D is ambiguous. V lost 0 bases and J lost 4, with 6 bases in between. Germline V gene lookup returns CDR1 SGHDN and CDR2 FVKESK. The CDR3 is 13 residues long. The CDR3 protein is CASSQERVYGYTF. CDR3 nucleotide sequence: TGTGCCAGCAGCCAAGAACGAGTCTATGGCTACACCTTC.

V and J are TRBV11-2 and TRBJ2-7; D possibly corresponds to TRBD1 (6 bases). The CDR3 has 14 amino acids. CDR1 and CDR2 from the germline V gene are SGHAT and FQNNGV. V lost 6 bases and J 7 bases, leaving 19 bases between the germline ends. The DNA for the CDR3 is TGTGCCAGCAGGACCGGGCAGGGGCCGTGGGAGCAGTACTTC. It yields the protein CASRTGQGPWEQYF.

V gene TRBV5-1 combines with J gene TRBJ2-1; possible D gene TRBD2, 5 bases. The CDR3 covers 15 residues. Trimming shortened V by 0 bases and J by 4 bases, and 11 bases separated the two germline ends. The germline gives CDR1 SGHRS, CDR2 YFSETQ. CDR3 nucleotides: TGCGCCAGCAGCTTGGTGACGGGAATTTACAATGAGCAGTTCTTC. It specifies CASSLVTGIYNEQFF.

V and J are TRBV14 and TRBJ2-5, with 12 positions matching TRBD2. Trimming at V came to 4 bases and at J to 4 bases, leaving 7 bases not matched to a gene. Germline CDR1 is SGHDN and CDR2 is FVKESK. The CDR3 covers 16 residues. DNA of the CDR3: TGTGCCAGCAGCCTGAGCCCGGGACTAGCGGGAGAGACCCAGTACTTC. Amino acids: CASSLSPGLAGETQYF.

This chain joins TRBV28 and TRBJ2-7; D may match TRBD1 or TRBD2 (5 bases each). Trimming left V 5 bases short and J 2 bases short, with 16 bases between. The germline V gene encodes CDR1 MDHEN and CDR2 SYDVKM. The CDR3 runs 15 residues. The CDR3 loop is CASSPPGAATYEQYF. In DNA form, the CDR3 reads TGTGCCAGCAGTCCCCCCGGGGCCGCGACCTACGAGCAGTACTTC.

The chain combines TRBV5-4 with TRBJ1-1, with a possible D match to TRBD1 (6 bases). This CDR3 has 14 residues. The germline V and J ends were trimmed by 4 bases and 5 bases, with 15 bases remaining between them. CDR1 is SGHNT, CDR2 YYREEE, per germline (reference sequence). The CDR3 protein is CASSRRGVGTEAFF. CDR3 nucleotides: TGTGCCAGCAGCCGTAGGGGGGTTGGGACTGAAGCTTTCTTT.